This T cell receptor (beta chain) was captured in a study of cytomegalovirus exposure and HLA in healthy donors (dated by TCRdb to 2016 to 2017). For the wider study: An earlier analysis of about 560 of the donors reported over 250 Gb of sequence data and 95 million to 130 million unique TCR beta sequences obtained from around 170 million T cells. Across 300 to 500 genotyped donors of the cohort, an average of about 250,000 unique TCR beta nucleotide sequences per donor were sequenced, and roughly 20% of those sequences were non-productive. In a later analysis, previously published TCR beta repertoires from several hundred donors were re-analyzed and high-resolution HLA genotyping was added so that TCR occurrence patterns could be studied. High-throughput TCR immunosequencing, statistical association of individual TCRs with disease status, and machine learning were combined to predict cytomegalovirus infection status. The later analysis used no new phenotypic data to find candidate immune exposures, relying instead on TCR beta sequences and their occurrence across donors. Alongside the repertoire data, information on donor age, sex, ethnicity and CMV serostatus was compiled. Using immunosequencing, the study profiled T cell repertoires from about 620 subjects and related those repertoires to cytomegalovirus serostatus. Besides the first cohort of approximately 710 subjects, a separate validation cohort made up of over 95 different subjects was used. Because of strong linkage in the cohort, four to six DR-DQ haplotypes were treated as single units for association and clustering. Around 330 gigabases of sequencing data and around 80 million unique TCR sequences made up an early release that covered approximately 700 HLA-typed donors. The study aimed to test whether signatures of past pathogen exposure could be identified by cataloging public T cell receptors. A later genetic analysis took genome-wide SNP genotypes for about 60% of the roughly 670 donors and used that subset as a discovery cohort. An earlier analysis of fewer than 700 of the donors applied high-throughput TCR beta sequencing to assess whether each TCR beta V gene segment acted as functional or pseudogenic. The number of typed donors differed by locus: 629-630 for A, B, C, DRB1 and DQB1; approximately 540 for DQA1; around 610 for DPA1; and some 430 for DPB1. HLA typing covered class I and class II loci at four-digit resolution. All discovery cohort repertoires had been generated on a single sequencing platform. The genetic ancestry cluster associated with self-reported Caucasian donors included 70% to 85% of the 300 to 450 genotyped donors.

Library method: the immunoSEQ multiplex PCR assay. For the multiplex PCR, a mixture combining 60 forward primers for TCR Vbeta segments and 13 reverse primers for TCR Jbeta segments was used. The CDR3 region of rearranged TCR beta genes was amplified from genomic DNA by a multiplex PCR assay. The Illumina HiSeq System was used to sequence the amplified TCR beta libraries as 87-base-pair reads. On the authors' methods: In a later analysis, some 80 million unique TCR beta chains were counted across the roughly 670 repertoires, and some 10 million of these chains were shared by at least two donors. To remove PCR and sequencing errors, raw reads were error-corrected and collapsed into unique sequences using a nearest-neighbor algorithm that merged closely related sequences. Alignment of CDR3 sequences to IMGT reference sequences was used to assign V, D and J gene segments. For a sequence to be retained, a match of at least six nucleotides was required to both a V gene segment and a J gene segment. A rearrangement counted as productive if the CDR3 had no stop codons and remained in frame with V and J, and every other rearrangement counted as non-productive. CDR3 was defined by IMGT convention, running from the second conserved V-encoded cysteine to the conserved J-encoded phenylalanine. The earlier analysis of some 600 of the donors excluded sequences that lacked an unambiguous match to a single V gene segment. In an earlier analysis of several hundred of the donors, V segments were called functional above 56.7% productive rearrangements and were called segregating when the between-donor standard deviation exceeded 5%. A statistical classification framework was built to diagnose cytomegalovirus status from the catalog of TCR beta chain sequences. In a later analysis, TCR nucleotide sequences were compared against IMGT/GENE-DB human TR gene sequences so that V and J genes could be assigned. The TCRdist pipeline was used in a later analysis to assign CDR3 sequences and most-parsimonious VDJ recombination scenarios. In a later analysis, every TCR beta chain was defined by the combination of its CDR3 amino acid sequence and its V-gene family, and reads without a unique V-gene family were dropped. A later analysis removed over 500 highly shared, low-generation-probability nucleotide sequences to deal with suspected cross-contamination and a sequencing artifact. In a later analysis, a clonal expansion index for each public chain was calculated from normalized within-repertoire ranks of inferred template counts. A later analysis computed generation probabilities with a VDJ recombination model fitted to out-of-frame rearrangements, and checked the results against IGoR. Hypergeometric tests were used in a later analysis to score TCR-TCR, TCR-HLA and TCR-CMV co-occurrence, with a repertoire-size bias correction applied to the TCR pairs. To estimate false discovery rates, a later analysis permuted the HLA or CMV assignments 20 times. A later analysis grouped co-occurring TCRs with DBSCAN, adding TCRdist sequence similarity when clustering within HLA-allele-positive subsets. Repertoires with fewer than 30,000 or more than 120,000 public chains, plus five repertoires with anomalous nucleotide sharing, were excluded from co-occurrence clustering. TCRdb mirrors the immuneACCESS table, restricted to in-frame sequences. Some clones are absent from its copies; in checked studies, under half trace to an unresolved V gene, and the reason for the others is unknown. Clone size and V and J calls were adopted from that table, with D and trimming inferred from the DNA. Recorded for this sample are about 97,000 clones; roughly 80% of them occurred a single time. The ten largest clones add up to just over 2.5% of the sample.

Notes on this clone: What this receptor recognizes is not known. No base quality information exists; no much larger clone differs at one position.

Study-wide findings and limitations: A further reported finding was that TCR beta sequences accurately predicted the HLA-A and HLA-B alleles for most subjects in the first cohort. In an earlier analysis of around 500 of the donors, most TCR beta V segments appeared in productive rearrangements about 87% or about 30% of the time, broadly matching IMGT annotations. Compared with equally common non-associated chains, HLA-associated TCR beta chains in a later analysis were more clonally expanded and had lower generation probabilities. Because HLA typing was unavailable for some donors at each locus, only the typed subset was used in association tests. In a later analysis, the rate of TCR association differed among HLA loci, with DRB1 alleles having the most associated TCRs and HLA-C alleles having the fewest. When HLA alleles, especially DR and DQ, strongly co-occurred, TCR associations were difficult to assign to individual alleles. Most TCR sequences were observed very rarely across donors, whereas some public TCRs were present in many individuals. According to the authors, the approach could potentially be generalized to other disease states and immunological phenotypes. A few of the identified cytomegalovirus-associated TCR beta chains were confirmed in vitro to be specific for cytomegalovirus antigens. Linkage disequilibrium might explain the correlated functional status among segregating V segments, but an unknown experimental factor could not be ruled out. A later genetic analysis associated a missense DCLRE1C variant with V-gene and J-gene trimming of TCR beta chains, and an independent cohort replicated the association. Because counts were too low, roughly 17 rarely observed V segments, including chromosome 9 orphons, were left out of the earlier analysis of about 500 of the donors. The classifier was reported to diagnose cytomegalovirus status with high specificity and sensitivity in both the original cohort and the validation cohort. The sequencing pipeline was judged likely to have produced a cluster of highly shared sequence variants as a technical artifact. A later analysis found that most CMV-associated TCR beta chains appeared HLA-restricted, with HLA associations seemingly driven largely by CMV exposure. The presence/absence analyses assumed that sequencing depth was roughly uniform across donors, and that assumption may not be true. This cohort had only TCR beta chains sequenced, and the lack of alpha or paired-chain data limited which features could be detected. Immune exposure information for the cohort was limited to CMV serostatus. The study gave a list of around 170 TCR beta chains associated with cytomegalovirus. The 87-base-pair reads could not distinguish some IMGT-functional V segments, including TRBV6-2 and TRBV6-3, so those segments were excluded. Specific HLA alleles were associated with 15,000 to 20,000 TCR beta sequences at a false discovery rate of 0.05 in a later analysis. In a later analysis, several top co-occurrence clusters were reported to appear linked to parvovirus B19, influenza, CMV and Epstein-Barr virus. Compared with the roughly 670-donor mean, donors in an Asian-associated ancestry cluster had fewer N-insertions in productive TCRs, according to a later genetic analysis.

From its cysteine to its phenylalanine, the CDR3 spans 14 amino acids. The retained sequence is limited to the CDR3, 42 bases, with the frame set at the first base. The germline V gene encodes CDR1 SGHAT and CDR2 FQNNGV. V and J are trimmed by 5 bases and 4 bases, and the gene matches miss 8 bases of the junction. The cohort was made up of around 720 healthy bone marrow donors. Cohort members were all nominally healthy when sampled, although unrecorded immune exposures were likely present. The donor tested CMV seronegative and was one of the 352 seronegative cohort members. A peripheral blood sample was provided by each donor, and peripheral blood mononuclear cells were used for TCR beta sequencing. Genomic DNA extraction from the blood cell samples was performed with the Qiagen DNeasy Blood Extraction Kit.

Specimen: PBMCs. The rearrangement combines TRBV11-2 with TRBJ2-7; 7 nucleotides in the junction match TRBD2. This TCR was sampled from a man aged 40-55 years in good health and CMV-seronegative. The DNA reads as follows: TGTGCCAGCAGCAGGCCGGGACTACAATACGAGCAGTACTTC. It is translated as CASSRPGLQYEQYF. Reference TRBV11-2 and TRBJ2-7 proteins supply the regions before and after the CDR3; the full variable domain is: EAGVAQSPRYKIIEKRQSVAFWCNPISGHATLYWYQQILGQGPKLLIQFQNNGVVDDSQLPKDRFSAERLKGVDSTLKIQPAKLEDSAVYLCASSRPGLQYEQYFGPGTRLTVT.